One and the same sample provided the 8 T cell receptor beta chains below, sequenced in a study of graft-versus-host responses after intestinal transplantation. Only in-frame clones appear in the TCRdb table, and some are missing; sequencing was by immunoSEQ multiplex PCR. This table has almost 40,000 clones, about 95% appearing once. These receptors have no known antigen. The sample here was unstimulated CD8+ T cells sorted from spleen or lymph node cells, taken before transplant. The source of these receptors is a human donor who was the organ donor for an intestinal transplant.

V gene TRBV28 combines with J gene TRBJ2-7, with D possibly being TRBD1 (6 bases). The CDR3 contains 13 residues. Germline V gene lookup returns CDR1 MDHEN and CDR2 SYDVKM. V was pared by 0 bases and J by 5 bases, with 8 bases between. The CDR3 region has the DNA TGTGCCAGCAGTTTATGGAGGACAGACGAGCAGTACTTC. Protein product: CASSLWRTDEQYF.

The rearrangement uses TRBV9 and TRBJ2-7; D is ambiguous. The CDR3 totals 13 residues. V lost 7 bases and J 3 bases, leaving 14 bases between the germline ends. Germline V lookup: CDR1 SGDLS, CDR2 YYNGEE. CDR3 region: CASDVGGCYEQYF. For the CDR3, the DNA is TGTGCCAGCGACGTAGGTGGCTGCTACGAGCAGTACTTC. The full variable domain, completed using reference TRBV9 and TRBJ2-7, is DSGVTQTPKHLITATGQRVTLRCSPRSGDLSVYWYQQSLDQGLQFLIQYYNGEERAKGNILERFSAQQFPDLHSELNLSSLELGDSALYFCASDVGGCYEQYFGPGTRLTVT.

This clone was observed a single time. The CDR3 region is CASSLEPLQETQYF. DNA of the CDR3: TGTGCCAGCAGCTTAGAGCCTTTACAAGAGACCCAGTACTTC. The chain couples TRBV7-2 to TRBJ2-5; no definite D call. The CDR3 sequence is 14 residues long. Trimming cost V 1 base and J 2 bases, with 8 bases left between them. Germline-derived CDR1 and CDR2 are SGHTA and FQGNSA.

The chain is built from TRBV6-5 and TRBJ1-3; 8 nucleotides line up with TRBD1. This CDR3 contains 14 residues. Losses at the gene ends were 4 bases for V and 8 bases for J; bases not matched to a gene: 7. Looked up from germline, CDR1 is MNHEY and CDR2 is SVGAGI. CDR3 sequence reads: CASSFGQGDYTIYF. As DNA, the CDR3 is TGTGCCAGCAGTTTCGGACAGGGTGACTACACCATATATTTT.

The chain joins TRBV6-5 to TRBJ2-1; D uncertain. The germline V and J ends were trimmed by 2 bases and 0 bases, with 8 bases remaining between them. Germline V gene lookup returns CDR1 MNHEY and CDR2 SVGAGI. CDR3 length equals 15 residues. The CDR3 loop is CASSYQASSYNEQFF. The CDR3 nucleotides read TGTGCCAGCAGTTACCAGGCAAGCTCCTACAATGAGCAGTTCTTC.

The rearrangement links TRBV6-5 to TRBJ1-2, with 7 bases that match TRBD1. This CDR3 comprises 13 residues. V lost 2 bases to trimming and J lost 10 bases; unmatched junction nucleotides: 7. The germline V gene has CDR1 MNHEY and CDR2 SVGAGI. CDR3 nucleotides: TGTGCCAGCAGTTACCGGACAGGTGGGAACTACACCTTC. Amino acid sequence: CASSYRTGGNYTF.

The chain recombines TRBV6-5 with TRBJ2-1; 8 nucleotides agree with TRBD2. CDR3 length: 15 amino acids. The V segment lost 6 bases and the J segment 2 bases; nucleotides outside the gene matches: 6. Germline CDR1 MNHEY, CDR2 SVGAGI. CDR3 sequence: CASSLSGETYNEQFF. The CDR3 DNA is TGTGCCAGCAGCCTTAGCGGGGAAACCTACAATGAGCAGTTCTTC.

The genes are TRBV4-3 and TRBJ2-7; a weak D match, TRBD1 (6 bases). The CDR3 contains 14 residues. Germline V lookup: CDR1 LGHNA, CDR2 YSLEER. V lost 1 base and J lost 2, with 9 bases in between. The CDR3 DNA sequence: TGCGCCAGCAGCCAAGTAACAGGGACCTACGAGCAGTACTTC. It yields the protein CASSQVTGTYEQYF.